Shown below are 20 T cell receptor beta chains from a single sample sequenced in a study of cytomegalovirus exposure and HLA in healthy donors. PCR involved 60 Vbeta and 13 Jbeta primers. Assay: immunoSEQ multiplex PCR; the TCRdb copy retains only in-frame clones and omits some. The sample comprises about 94,000 clones, roughly 80% of which are singletons, and approximately 10% rests with the top ten. Sequenced: PBMCs. These TCRs come from a human donor in good health.

This chain joins TRBV25-1 and TRBJ1-3; TRBD1 aligns across 7 bases. The V and J ends lost 6 bases and 4 bases, in that order; junction bases with no gene match: 6. This CDR3 is built from 14 residues. Germline-derived CDR1 and CDR2 are MGHDK and SYGVNS. CDR3 sequence reads: CASRETGAGNTIYF. The CDR3 DNA sequence: TGTGCCAGCAGAGAAACAGGGGCAGGAAACACCATATATTTT.

This clone has only a few counts. The V call is TRBV5-1, the J call TRBJ1-4; tentatively, D is TRBD1 (5 bases). The germline V gene encodes CDR1 SGHRS and CDR2 YFSETQ. V was shortened by 7 bases and J by 7 bases, with 17 bases between the two germline ends. This CDR3 comprises 14 residues. CDR3 sequence: CASSTGRAIEKLFF. Written as DNA, the CDR3 is TGCGCCAGCTCTACAGGACGGGCAATTGAAAAACTGTTTTTT. The full variable domain, its missing parts supplied by reference TRBV5-1 and TRBJ1-4, is KAGVTQTPRYLIKTRGQQVTLSCSPISGHRSVSWYQQTPGQGLQFLFEYFSETQRNKGNFPGRFSGRQFSNSRSEMNVSTLELGDSALYLCASSTGRAIEKLFFGSGTQLSVL.

The V call is TRBV9, the J call TRBJ1-2; maybe TRBD1 (5 bases). The CDR3 runs 13 residues. V was shortened by 0 bases and J by 8 bases, with 11 bases between the two germline ends. The germline V gene has CDR1 SGDLS and CDR2 YYNGEE. For the CDR3, the DNA is TGTGCCAGCAGCGTAGAAGGGGTTCGGGGCTACACCTTC. It encodes CASSVEGVRGYTF.

This chain joins TRBV19 and TRBJ2-3, with a possible D match to TRBD1 (5 bases). Germline V lookup: CDR1 LNHDA, CDR2 SQIVND (reference sequence). The CDR3 runs 14 residues. V was cut by 3 bases and J by 0 bases, with 7 bases left in between. The CDR3 sequence: CASSMGPSTDTQYF. In DNA form, the CDR3 reads TGTGCCAGTAGTATGGGGCCTAGCACAGATACGCAGTATTTT.

The V call is TRBV6-5, the J call TRBJ2-7, with a possible D match to TRBD1 (6 bases). V gave up 9 bases and J gave up 3 bases, with 12 bases separating them. The CDR3 runs to 12 residues. Germline lookup yields CDR1 MNHEY and CDR2 SVGAGI. DNA for the CDR3: TGTGCCAGGACCGGGACAAACTACGAGCAGTACTTC. Encoded protein: CARTGTNYEQYF.

V gene TRBV28 combines with J gene TRBJ2-1; 7 bases are a match to TRBD2. The CDR3 runs 16 residues. The V and J ends lost 3 bases and 2 bases, in that order; junction bases with no gene match: 7. Germline V gene sequence: CDR1 MDHEN, CDR2 SYDVKM. CDR3 sequence: CASSLVSGGTYNEQFF. In nucleotides, the CDR3 is TGTGCCAGCAGTTTGGTGTCGGGAGGAACCTACAATGAGCAGTTCTTC.

This clone came up a few times. V usage is TRBV10-3 and J usage is TRBJ2-3; D is possibly TRBD1 (6 bases). Germline CDR1 reads ENHRY; CDR2 reads SYGVKD. CDR3 length equals 16 residues. Trimming removed 4 bases from V and 5 bases from J, with 19 bases in between. CDR3 amino acids: CAISGGRGDKGDTQYF. CDR3 bases: TGTGCCATCAGTGGGGGCAGGGGCGATAAGGGAGATACGCAGTATTTT.

V gene TRBV5-4 combines with J gene TRBJ2-1; 8 nucleotides agree with TRBD2. The germline V gene encodes CDR1 SGHNT and CDR2 YYREEE (reference sequence). After removal of 0 bases from V and 5 bases from J, the junction contained 10 bases not matched to a gene. CDR3 length: 17 amino acids. The DNA for the CDR3 is TGTGCCAGCAGCTTGGAACCCGGGACTAGAATTCACAATGAGCAGTTCTTC. Its translation is CASSLEPGTRIHNEQFF.

This chain links TRBV2 with TRBJ1-3, with 9 bases identical to TRBD1. V lost 5 bases, J lost 4 bases, and 3 bases stayed unmatched. This CDR3 is 14 amino acids long. Germline-derived CDR1 and CDR2 are SNHLY and FYNNEI. CDR3 in DNA: TGTGCCAGCAGTACAGGGGGCAGCGGAAACACCATATATTTT. Translating it yields CASSTGGSGNTIYF.

The sample holds a few counts of this clone. The chain combines TRBV9 with TRBJ2-3, with D perhaps TRBD2 (6 bases). Germline V gives CDR1 SGDLS, CDR2 YYNGEE. The CDR3 runs 17 residues. V lost 3 bases, J lost 1 base, and 18 bases lay in between. The DNA for the CDR3 is TGTGCCAGCAGCGCCCGGGGGAGCCTTAAGGGCACAGATACGCAGTATTTT. It translates to CASSARGSLKGTDTQYF.

The V call is TRBV10-2, the J call TRBJ1-2; no firm D call. Deletions cut 3 bases from V and 5 bases from J, with 10 bases between. There are 13 residues in the CDR3. Germline assignment: CDR1 WSHSY and CDR2 SAAADI. CDR3 amino acids: CASSEEITYGYTF. The CDR3 nucleotides are TGCGCCAGCAGTGAAGAGATTACGTATGGCTACACCTTC.

The genes are TRBV7-2 and TRBJ2-3; D might be TRBD2 (7 bases). Per the germline V gene, CDR1 is SGHTA and CDR2 is FQGNSA. The CDR3 runs 15 residues. The V gene lost 5 bases and the J gene lost 4 bases, with 16 bases spanning the gap. This chain's CDR3 is CASSLITGGPDTQYF. The CDR3 region has the DNA TGTGCCAGCAGCCTCATTACCGGGGGGCCAGATACGCAGTATTTT.

This clone was recorded only once. V is TRBV6-1 and J is TRBJ2-5, with D hard to call. Looked up from germline, CDR1 is MNHNS and CDR2 is SASEGT. CDR3 length: 13 residues. As DNA, the CDR3 is TGTGAAGTCGCCACCCCGGAGCAAGAGACCCAGTACTTC. Amino acid sequence: CEVATPEQETQYF.

The chain recombines TRBV5-1 with TRBJ2-7; 11 bases match TRBD2. The length of the CDR3 is 16 residues. The germline V gene encodes CDR1 SGHRS and CDR2 YFSETQ. Trimming took 0 bases from V and 4 from J; bases not matched to a gene: 6. The CDR3 region is CASSLEVTSGIYEQYF. The CDR3 nucleotides read TGCGCCAGCAGCTTGGAAGTGACTAGCGGGATTTACGAGCAGTACTTC.

V usage is TRBV6-5 and J usage is TRBJ2-7; possible D gene TRBD2, 5 bases. Germline CDR1 is MNHEY and CDR2 is SVGAGI. The V end lost 3 bases, the J end lost 4 bases, and 13 bases lay between the germline ends. This CDR3 comprises 14 residues. The chain's CDR3 is CASSYSMEVYEQYF. The DNA for the CDR3 is TGTGCCAGCAGTTATTCCATGGAGGTTTACGAGCAGTACTTC.

The chain uses TRBV9 and TRBJ2-3; 7 bases map to TRBD2. The length of the CDR3 is 15 residues. The V segment lost 4 bases and the J segment 4 bases; nucleotides outside the gene matches: 9. Germline-derived CDR1 and CDR2 are SGDLS and YYNGEE. The CDR3 protein is CASSPRGLVADTQYF. The CDR3 coding sequence is TGTGCCAGCAGCCCGAGAGGACTAGTAGCAGATACGCAGTATTTT.

This clone has only one observation. This chain uses TRBV15 with TRBJ1-2; TRBD1 matches at 7 bases. CDR1 LNHNV and CDR2 YYDKDF come from the germline V gene (reference sequence). The CDR3 is made up of 13 amino acids. The trim removed 3 bases at V and 4 bases at J, leaving 2 bases unmatched. The CDR3 loop is CATSRGTVYGYTF. In DNA, the CDR3 is TGTGCCACCAGCAGGGGGACAGTCTATGGCTACACCTTC. Filled out from reference TRBV15 and TRBJ1-2, the complete variable domain reads DAMVIQNPRYQVTQFGKPVTLSCSQTLNHNVMYWYQQKSSQAPKLLFHYYDKDFNNEADTPDNFQSRRPNTSFCFLDIRSPGLGDTAMYLCATSRGTVYGYTFGSGTRLTVV.

The CDR3 coding sequence is TGTGCCAGCAGCTTGGGACGGGACAGGGGGGCCACTGAAGCTTTCTTT. Amino acid sequence: CASSLGRDRGATEAFF. The chain is built from TRBV5-6 and TRBJ1-1; 11 bases match TRBD1. The length of the CDR3 is 16 residues. The germline V gene has CDR1 SGHDT and CDR2 YYEEEE. V shed 0 bases, J shed 4 bases, and the junction held 5 bases outside the gene matches. The whole variable domain, filled in from reference TRBV5-6 and TRBJ1-1, reads DAGVTQSPTHLIKTRGQQVTLRCSPKSGHDTVSWYQQALGQGPQFIFQYYEEEERQRGNFPDRFSGHQFPNYSSELNVNALLLGDSALYLCASSLGRDRGATEAFFGQGTRLTVV.

This chain connects TRBV9 to TRBJ2-1, with 7 bases identical to TRBD2. V shed 1 base, J shed 7 bases, and the junction held 5 bases outside the gene matches. This CDR3 is built from 14 residues. Germline CDR1 SGDLS, CDR2 YYNGEE. The CDR3 DNA follows: TGTGCCAGCAGCGTAACGGGGGGAGGGAATGAGCAGTTCTTC. It encodes CASSVTGGGNEQFF.

This clone appeared once. This chain joins TRBV5-1 and TRBJ2-5, with 9 bases that match TRBD1. V shed 4 bases, J shed 5 bases, and the junction held 6 bases outside the gene matches. This CDR3 has 14 amino acids. Looked up from germline, CDR1 is SGHRS and CDR2 is YFSETQ. The CDR3 here is CASSPGTGMETQYF. The DNA of the CDR3 is TGCGCCAGCAGCCCCGGGACAGGGATGGAGACCCAGTACTTC.